A single sample is the source of the 3 T cell receptor beta chains below, sequenced in a study of blood T cell repertoires in COVID-19. TCRdb's table, derived via immunoSEQ multiplex PCR, lists solely in-frame clones and lacks some. The sample gives fewer than 250,000 clones, 86% of which show up once; roughly 0.78% is in the top ten. Sequencing was performed on peripheral blood. These receptors were collected from a woman aged 65 to 85 with acute or convalescent COVID-19.

The V and J genes are TRBV15 and TRBJ1-1; D is possibly TRBD1 (5 bases). V lost 0 bases, J lost 7 bases, and 9 bases lay in between. Germline V gives CDR1 LNHNV, CDR2 YYDKDF (reference sequence). CDR3 length: 13 amino acids. The CDR3 DNA follows: TGTGCCACCAGCAGAGATAGGCAGGGTGAAGCTTTCTTT. Protein product: CATSRDRQGEAFF. Full variable domain (rest looked up from reference TRBV15 and TRBJ1-1): DAMVIQNPRYQVTQFGKPVTLSCSQTLNHNVMYWYQQKSSQAPKLLFHYYDKDFNNEADTPDNFQSRRPNTSFCFLDIRSPGLGDTAMYLCATSRDRQGEAFFGQGTRLTVV.

The J gene is TRBJ2-5, the V gene TRBV11-1; 13 bases align to TRBD2. This CDR3 has 16 residues. Germline V lookup: CDR1 SGHAT, CDR2 FQDESV (reference sequence). V trimming: 5 bases; J trimming: 1 base; junction bases outside the gene matches: 4. CDR3 protein: CASSGRTSGGQETQYF. The CDR3 nucleotides read TGTGCCAGCAGCGGGCGGACTAGCGGGGGCCAAGAGACCCAGTACTTC.

The chain couples TRBV7-6 to TRBJ1-6; 8 nucleotides match TRBD1. V shed 0 bases and J 7 bases; nucleotides not matched to a gene: 8. CDR3 size: 17 residues. Germline-derived CDR1 and CDR2 are SGHVS and FNYEAQ. The CDR3 sequence: CASSLAVGQGQNSPLHF. In DNA form, the CDR3 reads TGTGCCAGCAGCTTAGCGGTCGGACAGGGACAGAATTCACCCCTCCACTTT. Full variable domain (outside the CDR3, taken from reference TRBV7-6 and TRBJ1-6): GAGVSQSPRYKVTKRGQDVALRCDPISGHVSLYWYRQALGQGPEFLTYFNYEAQQDKSGLPNDRFSAERPEGSISTLTIQRTEQRDSAMYRCASSLAVGQGQNSPLHFGNGTRLTVT.